The 21 T cell receptor beta chains reported below all come from one sample, sequenced in a study of tissue T cells after allogeneic stem cell transplantation. As for time point: mouse harvest day 7 after allogeneic transplant. Tail vein injection delivered 10^7 T-cell-depleted bone marrow cells and 10^6 splenic CD5+ T cells. Here immunoSEQ multiplex PCR was the method, and the copy in TCRdb shows in-frame clones only, minus some. The sample contains about 8,700 clones, 35% to 50% of which appear only once. Sequencing input: skin. The receptors here all came from a female BALB/c mouse given C57BL/6 T cells with graft-versus-host disease after an allogeneic hematopoietic cell transplant.

The table lists this clone with a few counts. Germline and genes here are mouse. The read terminates 1 residue ahead of where the CDR3 ends, so the germline J gene completes it. The V gene is TRBV26, the J gene TRBJ2-7; D is unresolved. V was clipped by 4 bases and J by 3 bases, with 7 bases between them. The CDR3 spans 12 residues. The V gene's germline CDR1 is KGHPV and CDR2 FQNQEV (reference sequence). CDR3 sequence: CASSRGSYEQYF. The covered CDR3 bases are TGTGCCAGCAGTCGAGGCAGCTATGAACAGTAC.

This clone occurred once. Mouse germline and gene names are used. The CDR3 end falls 1 residue outside the read, so it is completed with the germline J gene. The chain employs TRBV3 and TRBJ2-5; D call uncertain. Germline CDR1 is SNHLY and CDR2 is FYNGKV (reference sequence). The CDR3 spans 14 residues. Between the trimmed V and J ends, which lost 5 bases and 0 bases, there was a span of 9 bases. The part of the CDR3 DNA that was read is TGTGCCAGCAGCCCGTGGAATAACCAAGACACCCAGTAC. The encoded protein is CASSPWNNQDTQY. Given in full, the CDR3 is CASSPWNNQDTQYF.

In the case of this clone: Genes and germline come from the mouse. The read gets to within 1 residue of the CDR3 end, and the germline J gene fills in the rest. J is TRBJ2-2 and V is TRBV26; 8 bases agree with TRBD1. Germline loops: CDR1 KGHPV, CDR2 FQNQEV (reference sequence). The CDR3 is 15 amino acids. Trimming took 6 bases from V and 0 from J; bases not matched to a gene: 3. The CDR3 protein is CASRGTGANTGQLYF. The sequenced CDR3 bases are TGTGCCAGCAGGGGGACAGGAGCAAACACCGGGCAGCTCTAC.

Concerning this clone: The genes and germline here are from mouse. The read stops 1 residue short of the end of the CDR3; the missing end is completed from the germline J gene. The rearrangement joins TRBV5 to TRBJ2-1; D call uncertain. The CDR3 totals 13 residues. Germline loops: CDR1 LGHNA, CDR2 YNLKQL (reference sequence). With 1 base removed from V and 4 bases from J, the gap between germline ends came to 5 bases. The part of the CDR3 DNA that was read is TGTGCCAGCAGCCAAGCCAGGTATGCTGAGCAGTTC. As protein: CASSQARYAEQF. The CDR3 reads in full as CASSQARYAEQFF.

As to this clone: The germline and genes are mouse ones. The read stops 1 residue short of the end of the CDR3; the missing end is completed from the germline J gene. The J gene is TRBJ2-5, the V gene TRBV31, with TRBD1 matching over 8 bases. This CDR3 region has 13 residues. Germline V gives CDR1 GKSSPN, CDR2 SITVG. Unmatched junction bases numbered 2, after V lost 1 base and J lost 5 bases. Incomplete CDR3 DNA: TGTGCCTGGAGTCGGGACAGGCGAGACACCCAGTAC. Its protein product is CAWSRDRRDTQY. The entire CDR3 sequence reads CAWSRDRRDTQYF.

Worth noting for this clone: Here the gene names and germline are mouse. The read halts 1 residue ahead of the CDR3 end, with the missing end drawn from the germline J gene. The gene calls are TRBV20 and TRBJ1-3; weak D call: TRBD1 (6 bases). This CDR3 contains 13 residues. The germline V gene encodes CDR1 GFQATS and CDR2 STVNSAI. Trimming left V 3 bases short and J 3 bases short, with 9 bases between. The DNA read from the CDR3 is TGTGGTGCTAGTGCCAGGGGTGGAAATACGCTCTAT. As protein: CGASARGGNTLY. The whole CDR3 protein reads CGASARGGNTLYF.

To note about this clone: The gene symbols are mouse symbols. The CDR3 end is not reached by the read, which stops 1 residue before it; the germline J gene fills it in. The V call is TRBV19, the J call TRBJ2-7; 11 bases fit TRBD2. The V gene end was trimmed by 5 bases and the J gene end by 3 bases; junction bases not matched to a gene: 7. The CDR3 is 15 amino acids. The germline gives CDR1 FNHDT, CDR2 SITEND (reference sequence). The DNA read from the CDR3 is TGTGCCAGCAGGACCAACTGGGGGGGCGGCTATGAACAGTAC. Residues: CASRTNWGGGYEQY. The entire CDR3 sequence reads CASRTNWGGGYEQYF.

Of note for this clone: The listed genes are named as in mouse. The CDR3 extends 1 residue past the end of the read, so its final part is completed from the germline J gene. The chain couples TRBV12-2 to TRBJ2-5, with D unclear. The germline V and J ends were trimmed by 0 bases and 0 bases, with 6 bases remaining between them. The CDR3 is 14 amino acids. CDR1 is SGHLS, CDR2 HYDKME, per germline. Partial CDR3 DNA: TGTGCCAGCTCTCTCAGCAATAACCAAGACACCCAGTAC. Its translation is CASSLSNNQDTQY. The full CDR3 is CASSLSNNQDTQYF. Using reference TRBV12-2 and TRBJ2-5 for the parts outside the CDR3, the full variable domain is NSGVVQSPRYIIKGKGERSILKCIPISGHLSVAWYQQTQGQELKFFIQHYDKMERDKGNLPSRFSVQQFDDYHSEMNMSALELEDSAVYFCASSLSNNQDTQYFGPGTRLLVL.

To note about this clone: Mouse germline and gene names are used. The read comes to an end 1 residue before the CDR3 does, leaving the germline J gene to fill in the end. The rearrangement joins TRBV26 to TRBJ2-4; D is ambiguous. The ends were cut back, 0 bases at V and 0 bases at J, with 4 bases in the middle. Germline V CDR1 and CDR2: KGHPV, FQNQEV (reference sequence). The CDR3 covers 14 residues. The CDR3 protein is CASSLSNSQNTLYF. CDR3 DNA, as far as it was read: TGTGCCAGCAGTCTGTCGAACAGTCAAAACACCTTGTAC.

On this clone itself: These gene names are mouse names. Read data end 1 residue before the CDR3 end; the end is taken from the germline J gene. The chain is built from TRBV14 and TRBJ1-1; TRBD1 might be the D (6 bases). The CDR3 has 12 amino acids. Germline CDR1 is SGHDT and CDR2 is FRDEAV. The V gene lost 1 base and the J gene lost 8 bases, with 9 bases spanning the gap. CDR3 protein: CASSFPDREVFF. The covered CDR3 bases are TGTGCCAGCAGTTTCCCAGACAGGGAAGTCTTC.

Comment on this clone: Gene names and germline match the mouse. The CDR3 is cut off 1 residue early in the read; its end comes from the germline J gene. The gene calls are TRBV26 and TRBJ2-2; 7 bases map to TRBD2. CDR3 size: 15 residues. Germline V gene lookup returns CDR1 KGHPV and CDR2 FQNQEV (reference sequence). The trim removed 2 bases at V and 0 bases at J, leaving 0 bases unmatched. CDR3 protein: CASSLGGANTGQLYF. CDR3 bases read: TGTGCCAGCAGTCTGGGGGGGGCAAACACCGGGCAGCTCTAC.

Comments on this clone: Sequence at one end of the junction differs from germline and may be a read error. Here the gene names and germline are mouse. The read ends 1 residue shy of where the CDR3 ends; the end is completed using the germline J gene. The rearrangement joins TRBV20 to TRBJ1-4; the match to TRBD1 covers 8 bases. This CDR3 region has 13 residues. In germline, CDR1 is GFQATS, CDR2 STVNSAI. The sequenced part of the CDR3 DNA is TGTGGTGCTCGGGACAGGTCCAACGAAAGATTATTT. Its protein is CGARDRSNERLF. In full, the CDR3 is CGARDRSNERLFF.

The sample holds a few counts of this clone. Genes and germline come from the mouse. The read ends 1 residue before the CDR3 terminus; that terminus is restored from the germline J gene. The chain uses TRBV17 and TRBJ2-2; 10 nucleotides agree with TRBD2. CDR1 and CDR2 (germline): MNHDT, YYDKIL. Germline trimming cut 3 bases from V and 4 bases from J; bases unmatched to any gene: 5. This CDR3 has 16 amino acids. CDR3 bases read: TGTGCTAGCAGTAGGCCTGGGGGGGCCGGCACCGGGCAGCTCTAC. Amino acids: CASSRPGGAGTGQLY. The entire CDR3 reads CASSRPGGAGTGQLYF.

In its sample, this clone was seen a few times. All gene names here are mouse names. The read comes to an end 1 residue before the CDR3 does, leaving the germline J gene to fill in the end. The chain carries TRBV12-1 and TRBJ1-4; unclear D gene. The germline V gene has CDR1 SGHSN and CDR2 HYEKVE. Trimming shortened V by 0 bases and J by 4 bases, and 2 bases separated the two germline ends. The CDR3 contains 12 residues. CDR3 DNA (partial): TGTGCCAGCTCTCTCCACAACGAAAGATTATTT. It is translated as CASSLHNERLF. The full CDR3 is CASSLHNERLFF.

This clone occurred once. Gene names follow the mouse nomenclature. The read ends 1 residue before the CDR3 terminus; that terminus is restored from the germline J gene. J is TRBJ2-1 and V is TRBV23; TRBD2, the table's D call, was not compared with the DNA. The CDR3 is made up of 16 amino acids. Germline lookup yields CDR1 KGHTA and CDR2 FQNQQP. Here the CDR3 reads CSSSHLGGANYAEQFF. CDR3 DNA (partial): TGCTCCAGCAGTCACCTTGGGGGGGCTAACTATGCTGAGCAGTTC.

By sample fraction, this clone is medium-sized. The gene names given are mouse names. Read sequence stops 1 residue before the CDR3 end, and the germline J gene provides the missing end. The chain is built from TRBV26 and TRBJ1-3, with D unresolved. Germline values: CDR1 KGHPV, CDR2 FQNQEV (reference sequence). Trimming cost V 1 base and J 0 bases, with 4 bases left between them. This CDR3 has 14 amino acids. The sequenced CDR3 bases are TGTGCCAGCAGTCTGTATAATTCTGGAAATACGCTCTAT. This translates into CASSLYNSGNTLY. The complete CDR3 sequence is CASSLYNSGNTLYF.

A word on this clone: Mouse gene names and germline throughout. The read finishes 1 residue shy of the CDR3 end, and the germline J gene is used to complete it. The chain has TRBV3 and TRBJ1-1; TRBD1 aligns across 9 bases. The CDR3 sequence is 14 residues long. Losses at the gene ends were 4 bases for V and 1 base for J; bases not matched to a gene: 1. Germline V gene sequence: CDR1 SNHLY, CDR2 FYNGKV (reference sequence). Partial CDR3 DNA: TGTGCCAGCAGCTGGACAGGGGTAAACACAGAAGTCTTC. Protein: CASSWTGVNTEVF. The CDR3 in its entirety is CASSWTGVNTEVFF.

This clone appeared a few times. Mouse germline and gene names are used. The read stops 1 residue short of the end of the CDR3; the missing end is completed from the germline J gene. The chain employs TRBV3 and TRBJ1-4, with 9 bases lining up with TRBD1. This CDR3 is built from 14 residues. The V and J ends lost 6 bases and 3 bases, in that order; junction bases with no gene match: 2. CDR1 is SNHLY, CDR2 FYNGKV, per germline (reference sequence). CDR3 bases read: TGTGCCAGCAGACGACAGGGGGCCAACGAAAGATTATTT. This codes for CASRRQGANERLF. The whole CDR3 region reads CASRRQGANERLFF.

This clone was counted only a few times. Any gene name here is a mouse gene name. With the read ending 1 residue before the CDR3 end, the germline J gene is used to fill in that end. The V gene is TRBV26, the J gene TRBJ2-1, with D hard to call. Germline CDR1 and CDR2: KGHPV and FQNQEV (reference sequence). The CDR3 sequence is 13 residues long. V lost 2 bases and J 3 bases, leaving 5 bases between the germline ends. The CDR3 is CASSLELYAEQFF. Incomplete CDR3 DNA: TGTGCCAGCAGTCTGGAACTCTATGCTGAGCAGTTC.

Of note for this clone: The genes are named according to mouse. The read comes to an end 1 residue before the CDR3 does, leaving the germline J gene to fill in the end. The chain is built from TRBV5 and TRBJ2-5; D uncertain. The CDR3 extends over 13 amino acids. The V gene lost 1 base and the J gene lost 2 bases, with 4 bases spanning the gap. Germline V gives CDR1 LGHNA, CDR2 YNLKQL (reference sequence). CDR3 DNA (partial): TGTGCCAGCAGCCAAGTGACCCAAGACACCCAGTAC. Translation gives CASSQVTQDTQY. The full CDR3 reads CASSQVTQDTQYF.

In its sample, this clone was seen once. The gene names given are mouse names. The CDR3 end falls 1 residue outside the read, so it is completed with the germline J gene. V gene TRBV1 combines with J gene TRBJ2-2; D gene ambiguous. The CDR3 spans 16 residues. Germline V gives CDR1 NSQYPW, CDR2 LRSPGD (reference sequence). V was pared by 0 bases and J by 1 base, with 9 bases between. CDR3 DNA (partial): TGCACCTGCAGTGCAGAAGGTCGGGGAAACACCGGGCAGCTCTAC. Protein sequence: CTCSAEGRGNTGQLY. The full CDR3 protein reads CTCSAEGRGNTGQLYF.